The 27 T cell receptor beta chains given below trace back to one sample, sequenced in a study of blood T cell repertoires in COVID-19 (dated by TCRdb to 2018 to 2020). The protocol used for the library was the immunoSEQ multiplex PCR assay. TCRdb re-hosts the immuneACCESS table, in-frame sequences only. Its copies lack some clones; in the studies checked, an unresolved V gene accounts for under half of them, and the cause for the rest is not known. The sample has 310,000 or so clones on record, approximately 93% of them singletons. The ten largest account for 2% to 2.5% of the sample. Input material: peripheral blood. These receptors came from a woman aged 30 to 39 with COVID-19, enrolled during active disease.

The gene calls are TRBV14 and TRBJ2-5; D is possibly TRBD1 (6 bases). The CDR3 loop spans 15 amino acids. CDR1 SGHDN and CDR2 FVKESK come from the germline V gene. The germline V and J ends were trimmed by 2 bases and 5 bases, with 15 bases remaining between them. The DNA for the CDR3 is TGTGCCAGCAGCCAACTTCTGGGGGCAGGGGAGACCCAGTACTTC. Translated: CASSQLLGAGETQYF.

This chain uses TRBV10-3 with TRBJ1-3; D not certain. The CDR3 loop spans 14 amino acids. Germline V gene lookup returns CDR1 ENHRY and CDR2 SYGVKD. V lost 0 bases to trimming and J lost 6 bases, with 9 bases between them. CDR3 sequence reads: CAISESVGVNTIYF. CDR3 DNA: TGTGCCATCAGTGAGTCGGTCGGGGTAAACACCATATATTTT.

This sequence joins TRBV6-5 and TRBJ1-2, with 8 positions matching TRBD1. Germline assignment: CDR1 MNHEY and CDR2 SVGAGI. Trimming removed 6 bases from V and 12 bases from J; junction bases left unmatched: 9. The CDR3 runs 12 residues. CDR3 amino acids: CASSPRQGRNTF. CDR3 sequence (DNA): TGTGCCAGCAGCCCACGACAGGGGAGAAACACCTTC.

The rearrangement joins TRBV28 to TRBJ2-7, with 7 bases lining up with TRBD1. The CDR3 consists of 15 residues. The V gene end was trimmed by 3 bases and the J gene end by 2 bases; junction bases not matched to a gene: 7. The V gene's germline CDR1 is MDHEN and CDR2 SYDVKM. Here the CDR3 reads CASSFRRDSTYEQYF. The CDR3 DNA reads TGTGCCAGCAGTTTTCGCCGGGACAGTACCTACGAGCAGTACTTC.

The rearrangement links TRBV5-1 to TRBJ2-3; 13 positions match TRBD2. The germline CDR1 and CDR2 sequences are SGHRS and YFSETQ. The V gene end was trimmed by 2 bases and the J gene end by 6 bases; junction bases not matched to a gene: 9. This CDR3 region has 17 residues. The CDR3 region is CASSLSGLAGSGDTQYF. The DNA of the CDR3 is TGCGCCAGCAGCTTATCGGGACTAGCGGGATCGGGGGATACGCAGTATTTT.

This clone appeared once. Other DNA sequences in this specimen translate into the identical CDR3. This chain connects TRBV27 to TRBJ2-1, with D possibly TRBD2 on 5 matching bases. This CDR3 region has 14 residues. Germline values: CDR1 MNHEY, CDR2 SMNVEV (reference sequence). Trimming took 2 bases from V and 4 from J, leaving 9 bases between them. This CDR3 reads CASSLAGLYNEQFF. The CDR3 DNA reads as TGTGCCAGCAGTTTAGCGGGTCTTTACAATGAGCAGTTCTTC.

The rearrangement joins TRBV5-4 to TRBJ2-1, with 7 bases lining up with TRBD1. The CDR3 sequence is 14 residues long. Per germline, CDR1 SGHNT and CDR2 YYREEE (reference sequence). J was trimmed by 4 bases and V by 1 base; bases with no gene match: 2. The CDR3 loop reads CASSLLDRYNEQFF. CDR3 coding DNA: TGTGCCAGCAGCTTGTTGGACAGGTACAATGAGCAGTTCTTC.

This clone showed up just once. CDR3 bases: TGTGCCTGGACGGGCAGGGGCGACACTGAAGCTTTCTTT. Residues: CAWTGRGDTEAFF. This chain links TRBV30 with TRBJ1-1; perhaps TRBD1 as D (6 bases). Germline CDR1 is GTSNPN and CDR2 is SVGIG (reference sequence). The CDR3 runs to 13 residues. V was clipped by 4 bases and J by 3 bases, with 12 bases between them.

V and J are TRBV2 and TRBJ1-1; TRBD1 is a possible D gene (6 bases). Germline V CDR1 and CDR2: SNHLY, FYNNEI. Trimming cost V 3 bases and J 3 bases, with 8 bases left between them. The CDR3 is 13 amino acids. Here the CDR3 reads CASSEGAYTEAFF. The DNA for the CDR3 is TGTGCCAGCAGTGAGGGGGCCTACACTGAAGCTTTCTTT.

The chain recombines TRBV12-3 or TRBV12-4 with TRBJ1-3; 8 nucleotides align to TRBD1. The ends lost 5 bases at V and 8 bases at J; junction bases unmatched: 5. This CDR3 has 13 residues. This CDR3 reads CASSVTGAHTIYF. CDR3 sequence (DNA): TGTGCCAGCAGTGTGACAGGGGCCCACACCATATATTTT.

The count of this clone is one. The chain employs TRBV5-6 and TRBJ1-1; 7 positions match TRBD1. The CDR3 runs 15 residues. Germline assignment: CDR1 SGHDT and CDR2 YYEEEE. Germline trimming cut 3 bases from V and 0 bases from J; bases unmatched to any gene: 5. CDR3 protein: CASSSRQGLNTEAFF. The CDR3 DNA reads as TGTGCCAGCAGCTCTCGACAGGGATTGAACACTGAAGCTTTCTTT.

The CDR3 loop reads CASSLRLAGINEQFF. DNA for the CDR3: TGTGCCAGCAGCTTAAGACTAGCGGGGATCAATGAGCAGTTCTTC. V is TRBV7-3 and J is TRBJ2-1, with 11 bases lining up with TRBD2. V trimming: 1 base; J trimming: 6 bases; junction bases outside the gene matches: 2. This CDR3 is 15 amino acids long. CDR1 and CDR2 (germline): SGHTA, FQGTGA.

The rearrangement joins TRBV19 to TRBJ1-4; D is uncertain. The CDR3 extends over 15 amino acids. V gave up 7 bases and J gave up 7 bases, with 19 bases separating them. CDR1 is LNHDA and CDR2 is SQIVND in the germline V gene (reference sequence). The CDR3 DNA sequence: TGTGCCAGTACCCACTCGGTGAGGGAGGGTGAAAAACTGTTTTTT. Amino acids: CASTHSVREGEKLFF.

Comments on this clone: Sequence at one end of the junction differs from germline and may be a read error. The V call is TRBV20-1, the J call TRBJ1-1; 7 nucleotides agree with TRBD1. There are 11 residues in the CDR3. From germline, CDR1 is DFQATT and CDR2 SNEGSKA (reference sequence). CDR3 loop: CSARDQGDPSF. In DNA form, the CDR3 reads TGCAGTGCTAGAGACCAGGGGGATCCAAGTTTT.

This chain joins TRBV18 and TRBJ2-7, with 7 bases identical to TRBD2. The CDR3 totals 16 residues. The ends lost 1 base at V and 4 bases at J; junction bases unmatched: 10. Germline V lookup: CDR1 KGHSH, CDR2 LQKENI. CDR3 sequence (DNA): TGTGCCAGCTCACCACGCCCTCCTGGGGGGGAATACGAGCAGTACTTC. It yields the protein CASSPRPPGGEYEQYF.

The chain employs TRBV7-2 and TRBJ2-7, with 7 positions matching TRBD2. J gave up 7 bases and V 0 bases, and 9 bases lay outside the gene matches. Germline assignment: CDR1 SGHTA and CDR2 FQGNSA. This CDR3 region has 15 residues. The CDR3 here is CASSLAPSGGSEQYF. The DNA of the CDR3 is TGTGCCAGCAGCTTAGCCCCTAGCGGTGGTTCGGAGCAGTACTTC.

In nucleotides, the CDR3 is TGCGCCAGCAGCTTGGGCGGGGCACAAGAGACCCAGTACTTC. This translates into CASSLGGAQETQYF. The V gene is TRBV5-1, the J gene TRBJ2-5, with D perhaps matching TRBD2 (6 bases). The CDR3 has 14 residues. From germline, CDR1 is SGHRS and CDR2 YFSETQ. V lost 0 bases to trimming and J lost 2 bases, with 8 bases between them.

In DNA, the CDR3 is TGTGCCAGCAGCCAAGCGGGAGGACAGGGGAATTCACCCCTCCACTTT. This sequence encodes CASSQAGGQGNSPLHF. The chain joins TRBV3-1 (or the pseudogene TRBV3-2) to TRBJ1-6; TRBD1 aligns across 9 bases. Germline V gene lookup returns CDR1 LGHDT and CDR2 YNNKEL (reference sequence). After removal of 1 base from V and 7 bases from J, the junction contained 5 bases not matched to a gene. There are 16 residues in the CDR3.

The V gene is TRBV5-1, the J gene TRBJ1-6, with a possible D match to TRBD1 (6 bases). V was clipped by 4 bases and J by 7 bases, with 18 bases between them. Germline values: CDR1 SGHRS, CDR2 YFSETQ. The CDR3 consists of 16 residues. The CDR3 nucleotides read TGCGCCAGCAGCCCAGAAGTGACAGGACCGAATTCACCCCTCCACTTT. Its translation: CASSPEVTGPNSPLHF.

CDR3 sequence: CAWNRAGGADTQYF. The CDR3 DNA sequence: TGTGCCTGGAACAGAGCGGGGGGGGCAGATACGCAGTATTTT. The chain links TRBV30 to TRBJ2-3; TRBD2 matches at 10 bases. V dropped 4 bases and J dropped 4; count of bases not matched to a gene: 5. CDR3 length: 14 amino acids. Per the germline V gene, CDR1 is GTSNPN and CDR2 is SVGIG (reference sequence).

The V call is TRBV30, the J call TRBJ2-5; 15 bases map to TRBD2. This CDR3 is built from 15 residues. Germline lookup yields CDR1 GTSNPN and CDR2 SVGIG (reference sequence). Germline trimming cut 4 bases from V and 4 bases from J; bases unmatched to any gene: 4. The CDR3 nucleotides read TGTGCCTGGACGTCGGGACTAGCGGGAGGAGAGACCCAGTACTTC. This codes for CAWTSGLAGGETQYF.

The chain employs TRBV9 and TRBJ2-7, with TRBD1 matching 7 bases. This CDR3 spans 14 amino acids. From germline, CDR1 is SGDLS and CDR2 YYNGEE. Trimming took 6 bases from V and 5 from J; bases not matched to a gene: 11. The DNA for the CDR3 is TGTGCCAGCACCCCTCGAGACAGGGACAACGAGCAGTACTTC. Its protein is CASTPRDRDNEQYF.

This clone was seen just once. The chain carries TRBV7-3 and TRBJ2-1; 7 bases map to TRBD2. Germline CDR1 and CDR2: SGHTA and FQGTGA. CDR3 length: 18 amino acids. The trim removed 1 base at V and 4 bases at J, leaving 13 bases unmatched. The CDR3 is CASSLRFGSAGEYNEQFF. The CDR3 bases are TGTGCCAGCAGCTTAAGATTCGGTTCGGCGGGAGAGTACAATGAGCAGTTCTTC.

The chain combines TRBV18 with TRBJ1-4, with D unclear. Trimming left V 5 bases short and J 5 bases short, with 15 bases between. Germline V gene sequence: CDR1 KGHSH, CDR2 LQKENI. The CDR3 has 15 residues. The CDR3 DNA reads as TGTGCCAGCTCAGAGTACAGCAACGAAAATGAAAAACTGTTTTTT. Its translation is CASSEYSNENEKLFF.

The chain has TRBV19 and TRBJ1-6; D is undetermined. In germline, CDR1 is LNHDA, CDR2 SQIVND (reference sequence). Deletions cut 7 bases from V and 0 bases from J, with 10 bases between. The CDR3 is made up of 15 amino acids. DNA for the CDR3: TGTGCCAGTAACCTGAGGAGCTCCTATAATTCACCCCTCCACTTT. It specifies CASNLRSSYNSPLHF.

The CDR3 sequence is CASSQGPVDNQPQHF. The CDR3 coding sequence is TGCGCCAGCAGTCAAGGGCCGGTCGACAATCAGCCCCAGCATTTT. V usage is TRBV23-1 and J usage is TRBJ1-5; D not resolved. Being an ORF, TRBV23-1 has a function that is uncertain. There are 15 residues in the CDR3. Between the trimmed V and J ends, which lost 2 bases and 3 bases, there was a span of 11 bases.

J is TRBJ2-2 and V is TRBV3-1 (or the pseudogene TRBV3-2), with D possibly being TRBD2 (7 bases). Germline V gene data show CDR1 as LGHDT and CDR2 as YNNKEL (reference sequence). Trimming removed 1 base at V and 5 bases at J, with 17 bases between. CDR3 size: 17 residues. DNA of the CDR3: TGTGCCAGCAGCCAAGGGTTGTCACAGGGAGGGACCGGGGAGCTGTTTTTT. Protein product: CASSQGLSQGGTGELFF.